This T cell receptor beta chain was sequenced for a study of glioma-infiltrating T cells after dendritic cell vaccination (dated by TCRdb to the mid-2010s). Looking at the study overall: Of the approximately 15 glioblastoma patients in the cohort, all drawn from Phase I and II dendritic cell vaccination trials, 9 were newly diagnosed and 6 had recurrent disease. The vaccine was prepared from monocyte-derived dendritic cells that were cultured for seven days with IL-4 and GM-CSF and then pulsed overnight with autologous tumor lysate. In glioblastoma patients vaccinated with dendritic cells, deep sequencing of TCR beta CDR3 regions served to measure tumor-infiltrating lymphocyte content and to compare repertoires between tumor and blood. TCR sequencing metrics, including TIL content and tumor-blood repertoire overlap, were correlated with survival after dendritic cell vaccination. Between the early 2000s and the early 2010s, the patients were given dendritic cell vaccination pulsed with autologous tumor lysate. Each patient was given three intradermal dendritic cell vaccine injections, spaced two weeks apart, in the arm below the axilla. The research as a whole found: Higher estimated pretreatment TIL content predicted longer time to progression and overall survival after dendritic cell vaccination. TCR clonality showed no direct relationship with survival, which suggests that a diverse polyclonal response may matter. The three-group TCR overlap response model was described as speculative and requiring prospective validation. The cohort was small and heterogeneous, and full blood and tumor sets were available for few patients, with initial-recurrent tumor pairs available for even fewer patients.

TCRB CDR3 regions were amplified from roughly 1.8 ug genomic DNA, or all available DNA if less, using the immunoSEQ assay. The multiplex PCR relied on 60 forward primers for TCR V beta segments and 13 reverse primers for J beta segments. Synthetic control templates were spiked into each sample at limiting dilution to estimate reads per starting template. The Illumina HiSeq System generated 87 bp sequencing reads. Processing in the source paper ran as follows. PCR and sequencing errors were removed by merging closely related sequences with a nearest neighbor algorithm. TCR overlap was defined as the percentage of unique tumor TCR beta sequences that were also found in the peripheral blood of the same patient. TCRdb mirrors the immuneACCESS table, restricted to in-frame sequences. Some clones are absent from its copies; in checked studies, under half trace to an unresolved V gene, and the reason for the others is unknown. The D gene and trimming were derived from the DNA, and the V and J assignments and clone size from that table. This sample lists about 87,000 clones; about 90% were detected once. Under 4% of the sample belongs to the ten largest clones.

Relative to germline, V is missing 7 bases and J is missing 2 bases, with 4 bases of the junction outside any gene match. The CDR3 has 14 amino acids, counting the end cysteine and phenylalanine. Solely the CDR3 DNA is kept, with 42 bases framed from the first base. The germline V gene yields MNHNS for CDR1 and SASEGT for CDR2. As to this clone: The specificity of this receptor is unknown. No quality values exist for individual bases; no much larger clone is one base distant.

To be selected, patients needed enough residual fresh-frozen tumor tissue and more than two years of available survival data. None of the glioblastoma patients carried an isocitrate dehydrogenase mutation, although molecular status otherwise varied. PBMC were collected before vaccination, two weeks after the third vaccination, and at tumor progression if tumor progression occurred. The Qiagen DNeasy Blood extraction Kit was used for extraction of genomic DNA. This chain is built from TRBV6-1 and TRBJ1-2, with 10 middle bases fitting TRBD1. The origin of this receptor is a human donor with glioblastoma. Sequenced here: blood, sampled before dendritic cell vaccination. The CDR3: CASIATGGNYGYTF. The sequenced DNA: TGTGCCAGCATTGCGACAGGGGGCAACTATGGCTACACCTTC.